This entry is about one T cell receptor (beta chain). Its cognate antigen has yet to be identified. The input lacks base qualities; no much larger clone sits a single base away. The source of the sample is a study of cytomegalovirus exposure and HLA in healthy donors (dated by TCRdb to between 2016 and 2019). Background on the whole study: An earlier analysis of some 620 of the donors reported roughly 300 Gb of sequence data and 95 million to 120 million unique TCR beta sequences obtained from 150 million to 200 million T cells. An early release covering about 600 HLA-typed donors comprised 250 to 350 gigabases of sequencing data and 85 million to 100 million unique TCR sequences. The study was designed to test whether signatures of past pathogen exposure could be identified by cataloging public T cell receptors. To study patterns of TCR occurrence, a later analysis re-analyzed previously published TCR beta repertoires from hundreds of donors and added high-resolution HLA genotyping. On average, roughly 240,000 unique TCR beta nucleotide sequences were sequenced per donor among 398 genotyped donors of the cohort, with around 19% of those sequences being non-productive. The study combined high-throughput TCR immunosequencing, statistical association of individual TCRs with disease status, and machine learning to predict cytomegalovirus infection status. Donor age, sex, ethnicity and CMV serostatus were collected together with the repertoire data. An earlier analysis of 587 of the donors applied high-throughput TCR beta sequencing to assess whether each TCR beta V gene segment acted as functional or pseudogenic. In the later analysis, no new phenotypic data were used to find candidate immune exposures; instead, reliance was placed on TCR beta sequences and their occurrence across donors. All discovery cohort repertoires had been generated on a single sequencing platform. Class I and class II HLA loci were covered by the typing at four-digit resolution. Using immunosequencing, the study profiled T cell repertoires from about 620 subjects and related those repertoires to cytomegalovirus serostatus. Typing coverage varied by locus: roughly 629-630 donors for A, B, C, DRB1 and DQB1; roughly 500 for DQA1; about 570 for DPA1; some 470 for DPB1. In a later genetic analysis, genome-wide SNP genotypes for about 55% of the roughly 700 donors were used, and that subset was treated as a discovery cohort. Roughly 5 DR-DQ haplotypes were handled as single units for association and clustering, since linkage in the cohort was strong. Along with the roughly 700-subject first cohort, a separate validation cohort of over a hundred different subjects was used. The genetic ancestry cluster associated with self-reported Caucasian donors included about 81% of the roughly 380 genotyped donors. Broad study findings and their caveats: In the study, 150 to 200 TCR beta chains were listed as associated with cytomegalovirus. Correlated functional status among segregating V segments might be attributable to linkage disequilibrium, but an unknown experimental factor could not be ruled out. A later analysis reported that several top co-occurrence clusters appeared linked to parvovirus B19, influenza, CMV and Epstein-Barr virus. A few of the identified cytomegalovirus-associated TCR beta chains were confirmed in vitro to be specific for cytomegalovirus antigens. According to a later genetic analysis, donors in an Asian-associated ancestry cluster had fewer N-insertions in productive TCRs than the approximately 670-donor mean. In a later analysis, TCR association rates were found to vary across HLA loci, with the most associated TCRs seen for DRB1 alleles and the fewest for HLA-C alleles. Assigning TCR associations to individual alleles was difficult when HLA alleles, especially DR and DQ, strongly co-occurred. A group of highly shared sequence variants was considered likely to be a technical artifact of the sequencing pipeline. Roughly uniform sequencing depth across donors was assumed in presence/absence analyses, although this assumption may not hold. For the cohort, immune exposure information was limited to CMV serostatus. In a later analysis, HLA-associated TCR beta chains were found to be more clonally expanded and to have lower generation probabilities than equally common non-associated chains. A further reported finding was that TCR beta sequences accurately predicted the HLA-A and HLA-B alleles for most subjects in the first cohort. At a false discovery rate of 0.05, a later analysis linked some 17,000 TCR beta sequences to specific HLA alleles. The authors suggested that the approach could potentially be generalized to other disease states and immunological phenotypes. In an earlier analysis of some 550 of the donors, most TCR beta V segments were observed in productive rearrangements about 87% or about 30% of the time, broadly matching IMGT annotations. Some IMGT-functional V segments, including TRBV6-2 and TRBV6-3, could not be distinguished by the 87-base-pair reads and were therefore excluded. A later genetic analysis associated a missense DCLRE1C variant with V-gene and J-gene trimming of TCR beta chains, and an independent cohort replicated the association. Because HLA typing was unavailable for some donors at each locus, only the typed subset was used in association tests. Most CMV-associated TCR beta chains appeared to be HLA-restricted in a later analysis, and the HLA associations seemed to be driven largely by CMV exposure. In both the original and validation cohorts, the classifier was reported to diagnose cytomegalovirus status with high specificity and sensitivity. Most TCR sequences were observed very rarely across donors, whereas some public TCRs were present in many individuals. About 15 rarely observed V segments, including chromosome 9 orphons, were excluded from the earlier analysis of a few hundred of the donors because counts were too low. Only TCR beta chains were sequenced in this cohort, and the absence of alpha or paired-chain data limited detectable features.

In total, fewer than 750 healthy bone marrow donors made up the cohort. Cohort members were all nominally healthy when sampled, although unrecorded immune exposures were likely present. The donor was CMV seropositive and belonged to the group of more than 250 seropositive cohort members. A peripheral blood sample was provided by each donor, and peripheral blood mononuclear cells were used for TCR beta sequencing. The Qiagen DNeasy Blood Extraction Kit was used to extract genomic DNA from the blood cell samples. Spanning cysteine to phenylalanine, the CDR3 consists of 17 amino acids. Only the CDR3 portion is preserved as DNA: 51 bases, with reading frame beginning at the first base. The germline V gene sets CDR1 to MGHRA and CDR2 to YSYEKL. V and J are trimmed by 0 bases and 3 bases, and the gene matches miss 10 bases of the junction. The library was prepared using the immunoSEQ multiplex PCR assay. For the multiplex PCR, a mixture combining 60 forward primers for TCR Vbeta segments and 13 reverse primers for TCR Jbeta segments was used. Amplification of the CDR3 region of rearranged TCR beta genes was performed with a multiplex PCR assay on genomic DNA. On the Illumina HiSeq System, the amplified TCR beta libraries were sequenced as 87-base-pair reads. In the paper's pipeline: In a later analysis, some 80 million unique TCR beta chains were counted across the roughly 610 repertoires, and roughly 11 million of these chains were shared by at least two donors. A nearest-neighbor algorithm error-corrected the raw reads and collapsed the reads into unique sequences, merging closely related sequences to remove PCR and sequencing errors. CDR3 sequences were aligned to IMGT reference sequences to assign V, D and J gene segments. Each retained sequence needed at least a six-nucleotide match to both a V gene segment and a J gene segment. A rearrangement counted as productive if the CDR3 had no stop codons and remained in frame with V and J, and every other rearrangement counted as non-productive. Following IMGT convention, CDR3 was defined as the stretch from the second conserved V-encoded cysteine up to the conserved J-encoded phenylalanine. The earlier analysis of 587 of the donors excluded any sequence lacking an unambiguous match to a single V gene segment. An earlier analysis of 550 to 650 of the donors classified V segments as functional when productive rearrangements were above 56.7% and as segregating when the standard deviation between donors was above 5%. To diagnose cytomegalovirus status from the catalog of TCR beta chain sequences, a statistical classification framework was built. V and J gene assignment, in a later analysis, came from comparing TCR nucleotide sequences with IMGT/GENE-DB human TR gene sequences. Using the TCRdist pipeline, a later analysis assigned CDR3 sequences along with most-parsimonious VDJ recombination scenarios. A later analysis defined each TCR beta chain by its CDR3 amino acid sequence plus V-gene family, and excluded reads lacking a unique V-gene family. To address suspected cross-contamination and a sequencing artifact, a later analysis removed a few hundred highly shared, low-generation-probability nucleotide sequences. A later analysis calculated a clonal expansion index for each public chain from normalized within-repertoire ranks of inferred template counts. In a later analysis, generation probabilities were computed using a VDJ recombination model fitted to out-of-frame rearrangements, and the results were checked against IGoR. In a later analysis, TCR-TCR, TCR-HLA and TCR-CMV co-occurrence was scored with hypergeometric tests, and a repertoire-size bias correction was applied to TCR pairs. To estimate false discovery rates, a later analysis permuted the HLA or CMV assignments 20 times. A later analysis grouped co-occurring TCRs with DBSCAN, adding TCRdist sequence similarity when clustering within HLA-allele-positive subsets. Repertoires with fewer than 30,000 or more than 120,000 public chains were left out of co-occurrence clustering, as were about five repertoires with anomalous nucleotide sharing. This immuneACCESS table, as held by TCRdb, lists in-frame sequences with V and J called but not all clones. Of the missing ones, under half trace to an unresolved V gene in checked studies; the others have no known cause. Clone size and the V and J calls come from that table; the DNA yielded D and trimming. The sample yields around 300,000 clones; 84% were counted once. In total, the top ten clones hold 2% to 2.5% of the sample.

This chain is built from TRBV4-1 and TRBJ2-7; the central 8 bases match TRBD2. The receptor was derived from a woman aged 40 to 50 in good health and CMV-seropositive. Sequences were obtained from PBMCs. This receptor has the CDR3 CASSQDRETSDHYEQYF. The nucleotides read TGCGCCAGCAGCCAAGATCGGGAGACTAGCGACCACTACGAGCAGTACTTC.